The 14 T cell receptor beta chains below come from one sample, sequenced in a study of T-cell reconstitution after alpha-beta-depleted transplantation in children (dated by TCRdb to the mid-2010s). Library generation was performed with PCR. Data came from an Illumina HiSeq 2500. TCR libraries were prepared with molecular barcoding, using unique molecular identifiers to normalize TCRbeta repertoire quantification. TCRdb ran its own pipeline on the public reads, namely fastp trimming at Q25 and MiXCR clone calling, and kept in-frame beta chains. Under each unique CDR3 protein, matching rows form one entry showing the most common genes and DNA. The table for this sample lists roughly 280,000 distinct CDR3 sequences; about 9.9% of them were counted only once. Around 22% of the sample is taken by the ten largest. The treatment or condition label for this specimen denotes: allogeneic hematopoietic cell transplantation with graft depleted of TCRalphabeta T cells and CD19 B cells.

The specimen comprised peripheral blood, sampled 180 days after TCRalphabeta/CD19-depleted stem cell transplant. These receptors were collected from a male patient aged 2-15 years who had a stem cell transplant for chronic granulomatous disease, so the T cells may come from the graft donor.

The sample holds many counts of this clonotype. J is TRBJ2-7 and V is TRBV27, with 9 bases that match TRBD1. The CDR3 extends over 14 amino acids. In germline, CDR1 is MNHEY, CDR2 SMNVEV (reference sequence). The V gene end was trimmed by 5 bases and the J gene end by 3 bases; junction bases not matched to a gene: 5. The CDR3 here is CASSPTTGGYEQYF. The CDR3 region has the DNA TGTGCCAGCAGTCCAACGACAGGGGGCTACGAGCAGTACTTC.

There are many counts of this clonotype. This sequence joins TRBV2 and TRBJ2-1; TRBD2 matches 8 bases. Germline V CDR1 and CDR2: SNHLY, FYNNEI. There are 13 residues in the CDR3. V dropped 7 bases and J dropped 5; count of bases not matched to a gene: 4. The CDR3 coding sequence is TGTGCCAGCAAACTAGCGGATCACAATGAGCAGTTCTTC. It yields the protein CASKLADHNEQFF.

CDR3 DNA sequence: TGTGCCAGCAGTTACGGGGAGAACACCGGGGAGCTGTTTTTT. Its translation: CASSYGENTGELFF. V gene TRBV6-5 combines with J gene TRBJ2-2; D call uncertain. Trimming pared 2 bases from V and 1 base from J, leaving 5 bases between. The CDR3 is 14 residues long. Per germline, CDR1 MNHEY and CDR2 SVGAGI.

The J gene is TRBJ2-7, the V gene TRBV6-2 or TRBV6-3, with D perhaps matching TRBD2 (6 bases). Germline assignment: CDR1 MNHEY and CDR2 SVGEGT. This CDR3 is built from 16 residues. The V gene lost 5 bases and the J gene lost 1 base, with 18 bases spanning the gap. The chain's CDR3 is CASSHQGGTPSYEQYF. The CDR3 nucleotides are TGTGCCAGCAGTCACCAGGGCGGGACCCCATCCTACGAGCAGTACTTC.

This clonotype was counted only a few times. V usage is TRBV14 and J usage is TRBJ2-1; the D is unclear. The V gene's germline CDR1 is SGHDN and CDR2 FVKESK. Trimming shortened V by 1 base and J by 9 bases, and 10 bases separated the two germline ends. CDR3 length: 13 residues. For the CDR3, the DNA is TGTGCCAGCAGCCAAGCTAGTCTCGGTGAGCAGTTCTTC. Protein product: CASSQASLGEQFF.

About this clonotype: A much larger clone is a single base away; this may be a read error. The chain's CDR3 is CSARTRDDTQYF. As DNA, the CDR3 is TGCAGTGCTCGCACCCGGGACGATACGCAGTATTTT. V usage is TRBV20-1 and J usage is TRBJ2-3, with D perhaps being TRBD1 or TRBD2 (5 bases each). The CDR3 loop spans 12 amino acids. Germline CDR1 is DFQATT and CDR2 is SNEGSKA (reference sequence). The V end was cut by 5 bases, the J end by 6 bases, with 12 bases between.

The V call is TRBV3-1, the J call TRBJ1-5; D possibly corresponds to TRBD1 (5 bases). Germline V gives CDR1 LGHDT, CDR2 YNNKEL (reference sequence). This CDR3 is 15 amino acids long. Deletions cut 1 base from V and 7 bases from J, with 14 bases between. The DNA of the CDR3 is TGTGCCAGCAGCCAAGGCAGGGCTCCGCTCCAGCCCCAGCATTTT. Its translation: CASSQGRAPLQPQHF.

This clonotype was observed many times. The CDR3 is CSVGGGPRTDTQYF. The CDR3 bases are TGCAGCGTTGGAGGGGGTCCCCGCACAGATACGCAGTATTTT. The rearrangement joins TRBV29-1 to TRBJ2-3; D is perhaps TRBD1 (6 bases). The CDR3 sequence is 14 residues long. CDR1 and CDR2 from the germline V gene are SQVTM and ANQGSEA. V was clipped by 4 bases and J by 1 base, with 12 bases between them.

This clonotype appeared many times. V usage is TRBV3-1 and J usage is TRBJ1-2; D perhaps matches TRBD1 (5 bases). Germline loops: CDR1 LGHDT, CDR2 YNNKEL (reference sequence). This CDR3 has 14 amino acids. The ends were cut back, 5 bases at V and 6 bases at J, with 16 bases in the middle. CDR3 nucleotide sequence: TGTGCCAGCAGCGACGGGACGCTTAGCCATGGCTACACCTTC. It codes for CASSDGTLSHGYTF. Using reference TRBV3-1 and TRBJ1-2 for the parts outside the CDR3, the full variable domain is DTAVSQTPKYLVTQMGNDKSIKCEQNLGHDTMYWYKQDSKKFLKIMFSYNNKELIINETVPNRFSPKSPDKAHLNLHINSLELGDSAVYFCASSDGTLSHGYTFGSGTRLTVV.

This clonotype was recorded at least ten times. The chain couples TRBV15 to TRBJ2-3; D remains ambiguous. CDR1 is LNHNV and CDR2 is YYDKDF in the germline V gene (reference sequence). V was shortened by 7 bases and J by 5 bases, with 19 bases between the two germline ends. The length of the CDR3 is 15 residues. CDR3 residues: CATNSDGLGIDTQYF. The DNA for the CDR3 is TGTGCCACCAACTCAGACGGTCTAGGAATAGATACGCAGTATTTT.

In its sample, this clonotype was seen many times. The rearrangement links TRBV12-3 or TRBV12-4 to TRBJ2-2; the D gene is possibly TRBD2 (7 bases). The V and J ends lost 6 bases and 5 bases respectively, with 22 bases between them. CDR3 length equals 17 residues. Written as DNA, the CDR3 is TGTGCCAGCAGCCCCCTGGCGGGGGCCCCCTTAACCGGGGAGCTGTTTTTT. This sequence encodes CASSPLAGAPLTGELFF.

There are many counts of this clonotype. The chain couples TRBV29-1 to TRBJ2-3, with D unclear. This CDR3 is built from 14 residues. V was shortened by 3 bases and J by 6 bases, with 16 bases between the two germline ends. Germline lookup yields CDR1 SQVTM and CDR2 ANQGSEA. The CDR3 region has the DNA TGCAGCGTTGAGGGTTTCCGCGAGTCTGATACGCAGTATTTT. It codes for CSVEGFRESDTQYF.

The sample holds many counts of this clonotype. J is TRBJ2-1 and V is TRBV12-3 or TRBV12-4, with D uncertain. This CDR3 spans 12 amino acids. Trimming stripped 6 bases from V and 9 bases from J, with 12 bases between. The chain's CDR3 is CASRKEVGEQFF. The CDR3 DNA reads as TGTGCCAGCAGAAAAGAGGTTGGTGAGCAGTTCTTC.

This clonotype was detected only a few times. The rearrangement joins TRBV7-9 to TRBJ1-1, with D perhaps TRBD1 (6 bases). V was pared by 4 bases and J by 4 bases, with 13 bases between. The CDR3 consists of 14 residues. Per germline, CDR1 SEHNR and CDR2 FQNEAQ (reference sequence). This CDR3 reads CASSYKGGRTEAFF. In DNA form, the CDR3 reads TGTGCCAGCAGCTACAAGGGGGGTCGCACTGAAGCTTTCTTT.